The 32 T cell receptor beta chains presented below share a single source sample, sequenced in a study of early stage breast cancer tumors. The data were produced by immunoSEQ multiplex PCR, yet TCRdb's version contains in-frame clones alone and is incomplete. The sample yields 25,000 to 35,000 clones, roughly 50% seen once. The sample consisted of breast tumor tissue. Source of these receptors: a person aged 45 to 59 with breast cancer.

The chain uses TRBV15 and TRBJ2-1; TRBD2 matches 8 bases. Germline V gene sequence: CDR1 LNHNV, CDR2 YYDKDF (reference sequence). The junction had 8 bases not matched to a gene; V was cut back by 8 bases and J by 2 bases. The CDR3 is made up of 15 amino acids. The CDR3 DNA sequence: TGTGCCACCGGTTTACAGCGGGAGCCCTACAATGAGCAGTTCTTC. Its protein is CATGLQREPYNEQFF.

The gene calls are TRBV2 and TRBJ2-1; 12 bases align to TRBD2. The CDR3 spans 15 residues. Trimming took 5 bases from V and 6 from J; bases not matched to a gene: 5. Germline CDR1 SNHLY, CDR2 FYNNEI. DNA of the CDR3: TGTGCCAGCAGTCTAGCGGGAGGGGTGGGCAATGAGCAGTTCTTC. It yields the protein CASSLAGGVGNEQFF.

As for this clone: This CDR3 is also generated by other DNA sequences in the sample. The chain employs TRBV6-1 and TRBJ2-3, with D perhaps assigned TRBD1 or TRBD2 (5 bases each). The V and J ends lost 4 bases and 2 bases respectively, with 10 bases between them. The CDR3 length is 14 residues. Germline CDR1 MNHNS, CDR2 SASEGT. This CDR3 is CASSAPGHTDTQYF. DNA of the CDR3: TGTGCCAGCAGTGCTCCGGGGCACACAGATACGCAGTATTTT.

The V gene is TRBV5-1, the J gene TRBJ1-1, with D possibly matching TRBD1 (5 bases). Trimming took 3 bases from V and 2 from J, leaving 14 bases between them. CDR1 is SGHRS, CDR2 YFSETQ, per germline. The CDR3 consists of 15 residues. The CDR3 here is CASSSTGTGNTEAFF. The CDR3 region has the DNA TGCGCCAGCAGCTCAACCGGGACCGGAAACACTGAAGCTTTCTTT.

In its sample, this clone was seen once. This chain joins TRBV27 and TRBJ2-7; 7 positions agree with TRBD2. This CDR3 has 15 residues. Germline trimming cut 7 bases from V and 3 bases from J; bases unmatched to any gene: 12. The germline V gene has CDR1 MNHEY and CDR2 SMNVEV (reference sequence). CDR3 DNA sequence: TGTGCCAGCAAAAACGTACGGCGCGGGGGCTACGAGCAGTACTTC. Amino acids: CASKNVRRGGYEQYF.

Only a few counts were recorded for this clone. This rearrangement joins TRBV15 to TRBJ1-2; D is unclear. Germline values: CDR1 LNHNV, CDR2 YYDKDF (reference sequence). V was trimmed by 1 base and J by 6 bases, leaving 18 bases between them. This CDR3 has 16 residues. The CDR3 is CATSRGGQLASDGYTF. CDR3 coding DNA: TGTGCCACCAGCAGAGGAGGGCAGCTGGCTTCGGATGGCTACACCTTC.

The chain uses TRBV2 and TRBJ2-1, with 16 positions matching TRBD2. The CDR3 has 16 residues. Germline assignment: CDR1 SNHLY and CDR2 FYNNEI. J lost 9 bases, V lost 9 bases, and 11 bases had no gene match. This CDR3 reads CARTSGTSGRAVEQFF. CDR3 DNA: TGTGCCAGGACTTCCGGGACTAGCGGGAGGGCCGTTGAGCAGTTCTTC.

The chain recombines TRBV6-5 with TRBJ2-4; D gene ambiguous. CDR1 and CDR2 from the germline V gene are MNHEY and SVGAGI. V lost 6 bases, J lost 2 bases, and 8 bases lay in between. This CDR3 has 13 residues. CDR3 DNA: TGTGCCAGCAGCCCCGGACCCAAAAACATTCAGTACTTC. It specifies CASSPGPKNIQYF.

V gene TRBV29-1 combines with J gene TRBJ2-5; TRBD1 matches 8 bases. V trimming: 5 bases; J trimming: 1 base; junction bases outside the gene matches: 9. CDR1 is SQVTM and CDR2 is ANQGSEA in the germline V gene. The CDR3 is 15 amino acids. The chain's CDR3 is CSVLGQGAPQETQYF. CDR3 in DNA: TGCAGCGTTTTAGGACAGGGAGCCCCCCAAGAGACCCAGTACTTC.

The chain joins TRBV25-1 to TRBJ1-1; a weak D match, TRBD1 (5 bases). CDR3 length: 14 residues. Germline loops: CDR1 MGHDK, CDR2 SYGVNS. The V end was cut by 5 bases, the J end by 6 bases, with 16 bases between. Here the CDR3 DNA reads TGTGCCAGCAGTCATTCTATGGGGGGGGCTGAAGCTTTCTTT. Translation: CASSHSMGGAEAFF. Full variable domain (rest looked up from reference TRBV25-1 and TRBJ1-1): EADIYQTPRYLVIGTGKKITLECSQTMGHDKMYWYQQDPGMELHLIHYSYGVNSTEKGDLSSESTVSRIRTEHFPLTLESARPSHTSQYLCASSHSMGGAEAFFGQGTRLTVV.

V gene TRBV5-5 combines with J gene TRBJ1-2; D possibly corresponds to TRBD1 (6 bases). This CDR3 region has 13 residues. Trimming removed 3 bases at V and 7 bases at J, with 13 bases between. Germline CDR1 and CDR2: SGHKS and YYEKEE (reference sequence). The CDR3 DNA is TGTGCCAGCAGCTCGGGAGGGGGGCTTGGCTACACCTTC. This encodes CASSSGGGLGYTF.

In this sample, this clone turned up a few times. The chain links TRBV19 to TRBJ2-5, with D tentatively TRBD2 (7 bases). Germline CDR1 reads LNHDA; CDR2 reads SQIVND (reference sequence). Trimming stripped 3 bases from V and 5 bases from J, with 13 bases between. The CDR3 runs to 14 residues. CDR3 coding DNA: TGTGCCAGTAGTATGAGGGGGGGCGTCGAGACCCAGTACTTC. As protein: CASSMRGGVETQYF.

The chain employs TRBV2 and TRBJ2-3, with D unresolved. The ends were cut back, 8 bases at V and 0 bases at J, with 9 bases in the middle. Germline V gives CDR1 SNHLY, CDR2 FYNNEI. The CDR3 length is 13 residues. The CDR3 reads CASQRTSTDTQYF. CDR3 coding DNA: TGTGCCAGCCAACGGACGAGCACAGATACGCAGTATTTT.

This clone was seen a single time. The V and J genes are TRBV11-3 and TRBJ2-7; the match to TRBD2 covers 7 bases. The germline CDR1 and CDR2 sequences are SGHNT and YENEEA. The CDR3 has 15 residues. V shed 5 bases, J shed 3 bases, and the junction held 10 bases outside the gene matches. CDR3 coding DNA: TGTGCCAGCAGCCGAGGAGCTAGCGGACTCTACGAGCAGTACTTC. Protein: CASSRGASGLYEQYF.

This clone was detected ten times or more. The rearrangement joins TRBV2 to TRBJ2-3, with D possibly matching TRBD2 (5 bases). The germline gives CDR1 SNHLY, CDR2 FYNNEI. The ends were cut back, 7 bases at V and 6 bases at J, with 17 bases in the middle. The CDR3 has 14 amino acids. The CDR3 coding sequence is TGTGCCAGCAAGGGTCTCCAGGAGGTGGATACGCAGTATTTT. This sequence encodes CASKGLQEVDTQYF.

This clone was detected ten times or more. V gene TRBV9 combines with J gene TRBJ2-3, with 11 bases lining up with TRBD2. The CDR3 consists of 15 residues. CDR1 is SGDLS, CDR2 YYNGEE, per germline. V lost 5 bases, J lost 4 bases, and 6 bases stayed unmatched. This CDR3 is CASSVTSGNPDTQYF. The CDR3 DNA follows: TGTGCCAGCAGTGTGACTAGCGGGAATCCAGATACGCAGTATTTT.

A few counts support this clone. CDR3 coding DNA: TGTGCCAGCAGCGTAGTTGGGGGACGGGACTCTGGAAACACCATATATTTT. Protein: CASSVVGGRDSGNTIYF. The chain recombines TRBV9 with TRBJ1-3, with a weak D call TRBD1 (5 bases). The CDR3 is made up of 17 amino acids. The V end was cut by 0 bases, the J end by 0 bases, with 13 bases between. CDR1 is SGDLS and CDR2 is YYNGEE in the germline V gene.

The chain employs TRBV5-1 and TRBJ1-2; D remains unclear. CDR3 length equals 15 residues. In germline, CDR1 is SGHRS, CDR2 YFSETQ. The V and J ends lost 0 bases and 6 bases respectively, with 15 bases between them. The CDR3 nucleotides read TGCGCCAGCAGCTTGGCCGAGGGCTCGTCGGATGGCTACACCTTC. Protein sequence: CASSLAEGSSDGYTF. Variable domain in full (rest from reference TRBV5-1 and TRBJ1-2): KAGVTQTPRYLIKTRGQQVTLSCSPISGHRSVSWYQQTPGQGLQFLFEYFSETQRNKGNFPGRFSGRQFSNSRSEMNVSTLELGDSALYLCASSLAEGSSDGYTFGSGTRLTVV.

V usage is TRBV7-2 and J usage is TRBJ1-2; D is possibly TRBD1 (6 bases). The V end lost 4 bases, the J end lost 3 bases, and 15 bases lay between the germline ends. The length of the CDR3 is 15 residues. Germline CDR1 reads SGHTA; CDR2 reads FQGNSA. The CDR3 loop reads CASSSYRALDYGYTF. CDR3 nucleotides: TGTGCCAGCAGCTCCTACAGGGCCCTGGACTATGGCTACACCTTC.

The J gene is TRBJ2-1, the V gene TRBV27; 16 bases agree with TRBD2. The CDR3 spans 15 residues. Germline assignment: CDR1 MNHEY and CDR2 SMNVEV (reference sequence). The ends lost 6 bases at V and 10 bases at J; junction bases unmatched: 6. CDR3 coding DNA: TGTGCCAGCAGCCCCAAGGGACTAGCGGGAGGGGAGCAGTTCTTC. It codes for CASSPKGLAGGEQFF.

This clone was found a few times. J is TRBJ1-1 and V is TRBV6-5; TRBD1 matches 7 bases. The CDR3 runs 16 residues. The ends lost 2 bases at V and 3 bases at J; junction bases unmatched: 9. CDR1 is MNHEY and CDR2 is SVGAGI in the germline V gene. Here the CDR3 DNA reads TGTGCCAGCAGTTACAGTGGCAGGGGGGACGACACTGAAGCTTTCTTT. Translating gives CASSYSGRGDDTEAFF.

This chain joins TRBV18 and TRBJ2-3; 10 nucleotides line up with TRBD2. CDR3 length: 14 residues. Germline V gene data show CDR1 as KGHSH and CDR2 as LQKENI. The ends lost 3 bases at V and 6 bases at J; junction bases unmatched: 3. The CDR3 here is CASSPAAGGDTQYF. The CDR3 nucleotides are TGTGCCAGCTCACCTGCAGCGGGAGGGGATACGCAGTATTTT.

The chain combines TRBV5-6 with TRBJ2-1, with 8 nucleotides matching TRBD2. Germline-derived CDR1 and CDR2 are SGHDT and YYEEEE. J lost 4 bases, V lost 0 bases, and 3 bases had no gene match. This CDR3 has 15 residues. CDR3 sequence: CASSLGSGAYNEQFF. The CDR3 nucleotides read TGTGCCAGCAGCTTGGGTAGCGGGGCTTACAATGAGCAGTTCTTC.

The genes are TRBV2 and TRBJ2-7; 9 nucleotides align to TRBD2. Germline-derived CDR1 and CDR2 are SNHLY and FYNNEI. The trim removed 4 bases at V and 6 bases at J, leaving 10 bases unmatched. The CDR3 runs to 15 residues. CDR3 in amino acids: CASSAEASGNSEQYF. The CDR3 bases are TGTGCCAGCAGTGCAGAGGCTAGCGGGAACTCCGAGCAGTACTTC.

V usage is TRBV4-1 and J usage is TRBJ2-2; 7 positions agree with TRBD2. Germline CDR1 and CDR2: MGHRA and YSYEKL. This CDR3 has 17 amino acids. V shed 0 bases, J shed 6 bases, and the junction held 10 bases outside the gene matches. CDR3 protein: CASSQDREVAGSGELFF. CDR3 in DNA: TGCGCCAGCAGCCAAGATAGGGAGGTAGCGGGTTCCGGGGAGCTGTTTTTT.

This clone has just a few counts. The CDR3 DNA reads TGTGCCAGCAGCTTACAGGGGATGCACGACGAGCAGTACTTC. Amino acids: CASSLQGMHDEQYF. The rearrangement joins TRBV7-9 to TRBJ2-7; maybe TRBD1 (6 bases). The ends were cut back, 2 bases at V and 5 bases at J, with 13 bases in the middle. Germline V gene lookup returns CDR1 SEHNR and CDR2 FQNEAQ (reference sequence). CDR3 length equals 14 residues.

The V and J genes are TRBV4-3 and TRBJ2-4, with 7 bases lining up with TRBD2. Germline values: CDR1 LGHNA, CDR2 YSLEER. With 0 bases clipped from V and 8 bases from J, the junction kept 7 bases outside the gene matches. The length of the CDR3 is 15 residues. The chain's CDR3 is CASSQDLGTNDIQYF. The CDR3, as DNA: TGCGCCAGCAGCCAAGATCTAGGGACTAACGACATTCAGTACTTC.

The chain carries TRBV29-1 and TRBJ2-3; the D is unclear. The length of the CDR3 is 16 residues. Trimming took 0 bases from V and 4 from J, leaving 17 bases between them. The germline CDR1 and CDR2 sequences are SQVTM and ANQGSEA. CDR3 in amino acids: CSVEDPGPQPADTQYF. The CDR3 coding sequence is TGCAGCGTTGAAGATCCCGGACCTCAACCGGCAGATACGCAGTATTTT.

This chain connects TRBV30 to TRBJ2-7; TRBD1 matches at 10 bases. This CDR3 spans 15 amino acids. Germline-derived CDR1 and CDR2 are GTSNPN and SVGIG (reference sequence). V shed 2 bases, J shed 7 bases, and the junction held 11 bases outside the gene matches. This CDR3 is CAWSSGQGVGIEQYF. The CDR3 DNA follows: TGTGCCTGGAGTTCCGGACAGGGGGTGGGTATAGAGCAGTACTTC.

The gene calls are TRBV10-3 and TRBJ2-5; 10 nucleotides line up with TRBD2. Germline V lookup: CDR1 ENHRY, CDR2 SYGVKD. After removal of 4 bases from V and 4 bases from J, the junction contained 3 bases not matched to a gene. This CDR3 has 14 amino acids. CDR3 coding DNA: TGTGCCATCAGTGGAGCGGGAGGGCGAGAGACCCAGTACTTC. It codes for CAISGAGGRETQYF.

CDR3 residues: CASSQGGNQPQHF. The CDR3 DNA reads as TGCGCCAGCAGCCAAGGGGGGAATCAGCCCCAGCATTTT. The rearrangement uses TRBV4-1 and TRBJ1-5, with D maybe TRBD1 (5 bases). The CDR3 length is 13 residues. The V gene's germline CDR1 is MGHRA and CDR2 YSYEKL. Trimming left V 1 base short and J 4 bases short, with 5 bases between.

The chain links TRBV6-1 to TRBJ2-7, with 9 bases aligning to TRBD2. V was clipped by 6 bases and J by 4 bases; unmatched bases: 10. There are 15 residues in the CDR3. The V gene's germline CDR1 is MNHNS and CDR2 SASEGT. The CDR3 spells CASRGASGKGYEQYF. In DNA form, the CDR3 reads TGTGCCAGCAGGGGGGCTAGCGGGAAGGGGTACGAGCAGTACTTC.